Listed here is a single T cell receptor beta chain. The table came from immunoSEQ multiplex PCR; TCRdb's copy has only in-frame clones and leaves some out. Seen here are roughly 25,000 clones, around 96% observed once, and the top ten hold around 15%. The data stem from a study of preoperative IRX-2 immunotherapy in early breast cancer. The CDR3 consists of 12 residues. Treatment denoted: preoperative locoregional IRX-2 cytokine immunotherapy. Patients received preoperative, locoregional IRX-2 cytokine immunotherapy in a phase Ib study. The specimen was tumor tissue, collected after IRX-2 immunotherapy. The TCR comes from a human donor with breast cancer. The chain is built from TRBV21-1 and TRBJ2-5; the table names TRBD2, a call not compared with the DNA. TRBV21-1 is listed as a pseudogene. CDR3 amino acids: CASSKEVGLWYF. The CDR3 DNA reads TGTGCCAGCAGCAAGGAGGTGGGACTGTGGTACTTC.